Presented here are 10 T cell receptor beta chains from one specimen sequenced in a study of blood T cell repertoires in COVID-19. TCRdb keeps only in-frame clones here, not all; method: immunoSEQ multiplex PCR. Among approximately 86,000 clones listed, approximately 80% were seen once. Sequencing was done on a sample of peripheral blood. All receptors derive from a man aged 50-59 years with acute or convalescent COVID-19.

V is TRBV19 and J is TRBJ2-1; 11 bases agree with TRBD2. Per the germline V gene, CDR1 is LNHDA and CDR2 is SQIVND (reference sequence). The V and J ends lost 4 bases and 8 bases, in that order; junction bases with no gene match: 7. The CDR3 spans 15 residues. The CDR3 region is CASSTITSGGDEQFF. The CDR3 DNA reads TGTGCCAGTAGTACTATCACTAGCGGGGGCGATGAGCAGTTCTTC. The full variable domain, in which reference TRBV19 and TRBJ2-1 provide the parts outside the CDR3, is DGGITQSPKYLFRKEGQNVTLSCEQNLNHDAMYWYRQDPGQGLRLIYYSQIVNDFQKGDIAEGYSVSREKKESFPLTVTSAQKNPTAFYLCASSTITSGGDEQFFGPGTRLTVL.

The CDR3 coding sequence is TGTGCCAGTGGGGGAGGAGGGGCGGAGCAGTTCTTC. This gives the protein CASGGGGAEQFF. This chain links TRBV19 with TRBJ2-1; weak D call: TRBD2 (6 bases). Trimming cost V 8 bases and J 10 bases, with 15 bases left between them. The CDR3 is made up of 12 amino acids. CDR1 and CDR2 from the germline V gene are LNHDA and SQIVND (reference sequence).

The CDR3 is CASSPPGLGSTDTQYF. Written as DNA, the CDR3 is TGTGCCAGCTCACCTCCGGGACTAGGGAGCACAGATACGCAGTATTTT. The rearrangement uses TRBV18 and TRBJ2-3; 8 bases agree with TRBD2. The CDR3 consists of 16 residues. Trimming at V came to 3 bases and at J to 0 bases, leaving 5 bases not matched to a gene. Germline V lookup: CDR1 KGHSH, CDR2 LQKENI.

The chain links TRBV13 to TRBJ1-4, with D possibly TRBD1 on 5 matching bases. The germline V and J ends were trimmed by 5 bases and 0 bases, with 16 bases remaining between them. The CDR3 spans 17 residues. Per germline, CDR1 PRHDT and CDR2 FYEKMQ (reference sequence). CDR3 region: CASSHGGRGPTNEKLFF. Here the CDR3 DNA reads TGTGCCAGCAGCCACGGGGGTCGGGGCCCAACTAATGAAAAACTGTTTTTT.

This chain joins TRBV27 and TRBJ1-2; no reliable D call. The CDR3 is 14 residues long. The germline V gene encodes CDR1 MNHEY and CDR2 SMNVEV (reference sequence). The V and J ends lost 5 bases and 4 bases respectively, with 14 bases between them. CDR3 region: CASSKTGSIYGYTF. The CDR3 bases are TGTGCCAGCAGTAAAACCGGGAGTATCTATGGCTACACCTTC.

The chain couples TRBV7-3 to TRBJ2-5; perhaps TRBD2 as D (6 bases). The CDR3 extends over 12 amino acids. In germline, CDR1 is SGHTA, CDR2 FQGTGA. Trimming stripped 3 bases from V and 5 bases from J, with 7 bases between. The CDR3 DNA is TGTGCCAGCAGCTTTGGGGGGGAGACCCAGTACTTC. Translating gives CASSFGGETQYF. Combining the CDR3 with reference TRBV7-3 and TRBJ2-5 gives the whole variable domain GAGVSQTPSNKVTEKGKYVELRCDPISGHTALYWYRQSLGQGPEFLIYFQGTGAADDSGLPNDRFFAVRPEGSVSTLKIQRTERGDSAVYLCASSFGGETQYFGPGTRLLVL.

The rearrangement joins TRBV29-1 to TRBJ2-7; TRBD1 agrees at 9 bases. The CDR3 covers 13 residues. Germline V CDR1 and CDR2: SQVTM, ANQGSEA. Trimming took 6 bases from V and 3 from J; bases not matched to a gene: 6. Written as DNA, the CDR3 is TGCAGCGTCCAAACAGGGGGCGTCTACGAGCAGTACTTC. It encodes CSVQTGGVYEQYF.

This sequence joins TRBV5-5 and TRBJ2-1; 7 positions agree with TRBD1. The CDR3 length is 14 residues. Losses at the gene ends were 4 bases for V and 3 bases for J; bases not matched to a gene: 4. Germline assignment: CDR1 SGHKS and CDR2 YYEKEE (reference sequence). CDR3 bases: TGTGCCAGCAGCCGAGACAGGGTCTACAATGAGCAGTTCTTC. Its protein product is CASSRDRVYNEQFF.

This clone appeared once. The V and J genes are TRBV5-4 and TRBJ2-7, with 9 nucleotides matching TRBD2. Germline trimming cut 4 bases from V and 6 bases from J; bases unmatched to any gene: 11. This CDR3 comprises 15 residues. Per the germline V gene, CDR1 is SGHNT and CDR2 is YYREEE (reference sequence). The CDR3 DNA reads TGTGCCAGCAGCCCCTTAGCGGGAGTCCCCACCGAGCAGTACTTC. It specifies CASSPLAGVPTEQYF.

The CDR3 bases are TGTGCCAGTACACCCCCGGGACTAGTAGTCGCCGGGGAGCTGTTTTTT. It yields the protein CASTPPGLVVAGELFF. The rearrangement uses TRBV19 and TRBJ2-2; 8 bases are a match to TRBD2. The CDR3 loop spans 16 amino acids. Trimming cost V 7 bases and J 6 bases; bases outside gene matches: 13. Germline V CDR1 and CDR2: LNHDA, SQIVND (reference sequence).